Listed below are T cell receptor beta chains from one sample, sequenced in a study of cytomegalovirus exposure and HLA in healthy donors. Data came from immunoSEQ multiplex PCR; TCRdb stores just in-frame clones and leaves some out. The sample carries about 100,000 clones, about four fifths recorded once. The sample consisted of PBMCs. These receptors all come from a woman in her 40s in good health and CMV-seronegative. Each CDR3 is given with its conserved first and last residue. The order of the fields is clone size, V gene, J gene, D gene, CDR3 protein, CDR3 DNA. D genes are given only for firm matches. Clone size is given for some rows only: seen once, a few or many times, or a class if the clone is expanded.

size: -; V: TRBV4-2; J: TRBJ1-1; D: -; CDR3: CASSQVMFGGGSSKAFF; DNA: TGTGCCAGCAGCCAGGTCATGTTTGGGGGCGGGAGTTCGAAAGCTTTCTTT
size: -; V: TRBV19; J: TRBJ1-5; D: -; CDR3: CASSYVTNQPQHF; DNA: TGTGCCAGTAGTTACGTTACTAATCAGCCCCAGCATTTT
size: medium-sized; V: TRBV6-1; J: TRBJ2-2; D: -; CDR3: CASMTGGRDTGELFF; DNA: TGTGCCAGCATGACCGGCGGGCGAGACACCGGGGAGCTGTTTTTT
size: -; V: TRBV25-1; J: TRBJ2-7; D: TRBD1; CDR3: CASSVGQGAYEQYF; DNA: TGTGCCAGCAGTGTGGGACAGGGGGCGTACGAGCAGTACTTC
size: -; V: TRBV2; J: TRBJ1-2; D: TRBD1; CDR3: CASSETDRVDGYTF; DNA: TGTGCCAGCAGTGAAACCGACAGGGTGGATGGCTACACCTTC
size: few; V: TRBV9; J: TRBJ2-7; D: TRBD2; CDR3: CASSVASGDYEQYF; DNA: TGTGCCAGCAGCGTCGCTAGCGGGGATTACGAGCAGTACTTC
size: -; V: TRBV9; J: TRBJ2-1; D: -; CDR3: CASSVDPGSYNEQFF; DNA: TGTGCCAGCAGCGTAGATCCGGGCTCCTACAATGAGCAGTTCTTC
size: -; V: TRBV9; J: TRBJ2-2; D: -; CDR3: CASSAPPGTGELFF; DNA: TGTGCCAGCAGCGCCCCCCCGGGCACCGGGGAGCTGTTTTTT
size: -; V: TRBV5-1; J: TRBJ2-1; D: -; CDR3: CASSGSGFHNEQFF; DNA: TGCGCCAGCAGCGGAAGCGGGTTTCACAATGAGCAGTTCTTC
size: -; V: TRBV7-9; J: TRBJ2-1; D: TRBD2; CDR3: CASSPEGGGGYNEQFF; DNA: TGTGCCAGCAGCCCCGAGGGAGGCGGGGGCTACAATGAGCAGTTCTTC
size: -; V: TRBV9; J: TRBJ1-5; D: -; CDR3: CASSVGGPNQPQHF; DNA: TGTGCCAGCAGCGTAGGGGGGCCCAATCAGCCCCAGCATTTT
size: -; V: TRBV2; J: TRBJ1-6; D: -; CDR3: CASRFEQSSYNSPLHF; DNA: TGTGCCAGCAGGTTCGAACAGAGCTCCTATAATTCACCCCTCCACTTT
size: -; V: TRBV7-9; J: TRBJ2-3; D: -; CDR3: CASSLGTLISTDTQYF; DNA: TGTGCCAGCAGCTTGGGGACTCTTATTAGCACAGATACGCAGTATTTT
size: -; V: TRBV7-9; J: TRBJ1-3; D: TRBD1; CDR3: CSSSTRGGTDSGNTIYF; DNA: TGTTCCAGCAGCACTCGGGGGGGGACAGACTCTGGAAACACCATATATTTT
size: -; V: TRBV21-1; J: TRBJ1-4; D: -; CDR3: CASSNPTGQGVEKLFF; DNA: TGTGCCAGCAGCAACCCTACGGGACAGGGGGTTGAAAAACTGTTTTTT
size: -; V: TRBV5-4; J: TRBJ2-3; D: -; CDR3: CASSRPQGSDTQYF; DNA: TGTGCCAGCAGCCGACCACAGGGATCAGATACGCAGTATTTT
size: -; V: TRBV10-2; J: TRBJ2-5; D: -; CDR3: CASSGSIGLGETQYF; DNA: TGCGCCAGCAGCGGGAGCATCGGATTGGGAGAGACCCAGTACTTC
size: -; V: TRBV6-1; J: TRBJ2-2; D: TRBD1; CDR3: CASSGDRSRSTGELFF; DNA: TGTGCCAGCAGTGGGGACAGAAGCAGGAGCACCGGGGAGCTGTTTTTT
size: -; V: TRBV6-4; J: TRBJ2-1; D: TRBD1; CDR3: CASSDSGRGRNEQFF; DNA: TGTGCCAGCAGTGACTCTGGCAGGGGGCGTAATGAGCAGTTCTTC
size: few; V: TRBV5-8; J: TRBJ2-7; D: TRBD2; CDR3: CASRRLAGGYEQYF; DNA: TGTGCCAGCAGACGCCTAGCGGGGGGCTACGAGCAGTACTTC
size: -; V: TRBV10-3; J: TRBJ2-5; D: TRBD1; CDR3: CAISDRLGGAETQYF; DNA: TGTGCCATCAGTGATCGGCTAGGGGGCGCAGAGACCCAGTACTTC
size: once; V: TRBV19; J: TRBJ2-7; D: -; CDR3: CAGGAGMGYEQYF; DNA: TGTGCCGGGGGGGCGGGAATGGGCTACGAGCAGTACTTC
size: -; V: TRBV6-5; J: TRBJ2-7; D: TRBD2; CDR3: CASSLTSAAYEQYF; DNA: TGTGCCAGCAGCCTGACTAGCGCAGCCTACGAGCAGTACTTC